This T cell receptor beta chain appears in the sequencing data of a study of cytomegalovirus exposure and HLA in healthy donors. Overall study findings and caveats: The CMV antigen specificity of a few CMV-associated chains was confirmed through in vitro analysis.

13 Jbeta primers and 60 Vbeta primers were used for the PCR. Measured with immunoSEQ multiplex PCR; TCRdb has only the in-frame clones, and not every one. The repertoire includes about 190,000 clones, roughly 80% of them detected once, and roughly 1.5% sits in the top ten. Points on this clone: Its specificity is unknown.

The CDR3 extends over 13 amino acids. Trimming pared 0 bases from V and 7 bases from J, leaving 7 bases between. In germline, CDR1 is SGHAT, CDR2 FQNNGV. Sequencing was done on a sample of PBMCs. V usage is TRBV11-2 and J usage is TRBJ1-5, with D unclear. This TCR came from a woman under 30 in good health and CMV-seronegative. The CDR3 DNA reads TGTGCCAGCAGCTTAGATCGGGGACAGCCCCAGCATTTT. It encodes CASSLDRGQPQHF.